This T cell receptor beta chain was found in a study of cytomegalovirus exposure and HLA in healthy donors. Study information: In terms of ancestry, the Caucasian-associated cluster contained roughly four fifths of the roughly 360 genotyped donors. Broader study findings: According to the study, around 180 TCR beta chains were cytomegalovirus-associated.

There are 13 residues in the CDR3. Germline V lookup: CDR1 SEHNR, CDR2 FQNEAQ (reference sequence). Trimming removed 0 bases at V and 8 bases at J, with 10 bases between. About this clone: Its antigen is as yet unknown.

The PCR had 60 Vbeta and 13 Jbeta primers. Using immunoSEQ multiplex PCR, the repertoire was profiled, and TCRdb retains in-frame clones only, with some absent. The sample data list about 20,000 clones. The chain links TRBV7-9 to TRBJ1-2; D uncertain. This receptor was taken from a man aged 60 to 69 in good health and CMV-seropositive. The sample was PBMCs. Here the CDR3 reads CASSLAQHEGYTF. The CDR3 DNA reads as TGTGCCAGCAGCTTAGCACAGCACGAAGGCTACACCTTC.